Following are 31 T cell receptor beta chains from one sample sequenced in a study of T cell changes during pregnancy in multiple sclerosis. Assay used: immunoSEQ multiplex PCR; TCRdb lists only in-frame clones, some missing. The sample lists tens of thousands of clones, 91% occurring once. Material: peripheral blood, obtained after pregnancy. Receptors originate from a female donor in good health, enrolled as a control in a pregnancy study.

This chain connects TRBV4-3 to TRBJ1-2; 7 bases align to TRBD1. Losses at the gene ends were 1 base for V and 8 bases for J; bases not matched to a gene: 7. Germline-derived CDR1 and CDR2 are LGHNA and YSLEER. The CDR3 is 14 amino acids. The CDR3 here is CASSQGRQGSGYTF. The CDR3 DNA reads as TGCGCCAGCAGCCAAGGTCGACAGGGTAGCGGCTACACCTTC.

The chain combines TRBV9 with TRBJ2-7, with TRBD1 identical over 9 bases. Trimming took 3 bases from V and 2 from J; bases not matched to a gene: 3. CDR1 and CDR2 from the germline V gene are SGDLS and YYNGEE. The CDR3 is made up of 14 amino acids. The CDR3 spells CASSAQGAPYEQYF. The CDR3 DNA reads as TGTGCCAGCAGCGCACAGGGGGCCCCCTACGAGCAGTACTTC.

CDR3: CAWSDPRDRGYEQYF. CDR3 nucleotide sequence: TGTGCCTGGAGTGACCCCAGGGACAGGGGGTACGAGCAGTACTTC. V usage is TRBV30 and J usage is TRBJ2-7; 11 positions match TRBD1. V trimming: 1 base; J trimming: 4 bases; junction bases outside the gene matches: 6. From germline, CDR1 is GTSNPN and CDR2 SVGIG (reference sequence). The length of the CDR3 is 15 residues.

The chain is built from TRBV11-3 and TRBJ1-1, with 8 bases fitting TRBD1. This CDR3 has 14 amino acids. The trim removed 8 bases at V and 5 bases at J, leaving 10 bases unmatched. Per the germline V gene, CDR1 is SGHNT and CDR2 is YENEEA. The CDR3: CASLALQGATEAFF. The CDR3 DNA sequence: TGTGCCAGCCTAGCATTGCAGGGGGCAACTGAAGCTTTCTTT.

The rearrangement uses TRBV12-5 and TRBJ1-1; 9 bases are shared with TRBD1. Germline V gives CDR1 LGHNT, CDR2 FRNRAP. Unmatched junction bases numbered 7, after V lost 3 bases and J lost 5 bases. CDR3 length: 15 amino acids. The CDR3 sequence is CASGLPGQGRTEAFF. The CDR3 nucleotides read TGTGCTAGTGGTTTACCCGGACAGGGGAGGACTGAAGCTTTCTTT.

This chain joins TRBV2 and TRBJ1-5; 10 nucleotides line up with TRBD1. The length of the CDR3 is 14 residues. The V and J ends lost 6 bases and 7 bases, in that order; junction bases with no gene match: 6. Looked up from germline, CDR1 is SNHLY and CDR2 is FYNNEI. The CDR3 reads CASSLGQGRQPQHF. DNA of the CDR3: TGTGCCAGCAGCCTGGGACAGGGGAGACAGCCCCAGCATTTT.

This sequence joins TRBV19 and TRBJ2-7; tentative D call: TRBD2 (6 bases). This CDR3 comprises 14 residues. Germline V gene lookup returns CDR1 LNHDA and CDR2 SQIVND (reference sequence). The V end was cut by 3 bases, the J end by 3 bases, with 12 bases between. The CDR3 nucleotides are TGTGCCAGTAGTATGCCGGGACTCCGCTACGAGCAGTACTTC. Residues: CASSMPGLRYEQYF.

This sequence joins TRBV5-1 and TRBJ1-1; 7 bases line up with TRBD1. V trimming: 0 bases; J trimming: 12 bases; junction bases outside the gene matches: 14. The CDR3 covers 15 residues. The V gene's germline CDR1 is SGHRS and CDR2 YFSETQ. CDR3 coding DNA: TGCGCCAGCAGCTTGGAGGGGAGACAGGGCTTGAGAACTTTCTTT. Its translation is CASSLEGRQGLRTFF.

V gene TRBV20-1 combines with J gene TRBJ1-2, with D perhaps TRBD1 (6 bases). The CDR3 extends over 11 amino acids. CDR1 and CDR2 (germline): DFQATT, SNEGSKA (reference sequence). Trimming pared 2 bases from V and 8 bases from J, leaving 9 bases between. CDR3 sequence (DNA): TGCAGTGCTAGATCAGGACAGGGCTACACCTTC. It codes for CSARSGQGYTF.

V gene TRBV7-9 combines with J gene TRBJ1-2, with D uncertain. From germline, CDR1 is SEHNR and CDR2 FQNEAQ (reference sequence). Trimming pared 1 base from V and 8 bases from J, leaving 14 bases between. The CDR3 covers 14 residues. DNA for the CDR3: TGTGCCAGCAGCTTAGATCCAGAGTGGCGGGGCTACACCTTC. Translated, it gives CASSLDPEWRGYTF.

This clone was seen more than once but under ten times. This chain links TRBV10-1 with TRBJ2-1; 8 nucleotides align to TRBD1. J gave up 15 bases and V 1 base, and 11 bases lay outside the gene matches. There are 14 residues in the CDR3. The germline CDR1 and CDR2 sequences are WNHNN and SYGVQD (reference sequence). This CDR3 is CASSELDRESERFF. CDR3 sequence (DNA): TGCGCCAGCAGTGAGTTGGACAGGGAATCGGAACGGTTCTTC.

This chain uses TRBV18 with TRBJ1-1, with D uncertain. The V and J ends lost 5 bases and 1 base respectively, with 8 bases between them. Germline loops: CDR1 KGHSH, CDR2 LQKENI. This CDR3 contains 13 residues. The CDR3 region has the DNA TGTGCCAGCTCAGTCGACAAGAACACTGAAGCTTTCTTT. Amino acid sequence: CASSVDKNTEAFF.

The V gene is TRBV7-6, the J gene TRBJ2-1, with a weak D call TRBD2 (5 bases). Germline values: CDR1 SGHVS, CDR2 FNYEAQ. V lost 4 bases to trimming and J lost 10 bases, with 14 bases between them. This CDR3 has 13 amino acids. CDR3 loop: CASSSLEAGEQFF. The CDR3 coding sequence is TGTGCCAGCAGCTCCCTGGAGGCCGGGGAGCAGTTCTTC. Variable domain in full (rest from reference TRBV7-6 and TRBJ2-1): GAGVSQSPRYKVTKRGQDVALRCDPISGHVSLYWYRQALGQGPEFLTYFNYEAQQDKSGLPNDRFSAERPEGSISTLTIQRTEQRDSAMYRCASSSLEAGEQFFGPGTRLTVL.

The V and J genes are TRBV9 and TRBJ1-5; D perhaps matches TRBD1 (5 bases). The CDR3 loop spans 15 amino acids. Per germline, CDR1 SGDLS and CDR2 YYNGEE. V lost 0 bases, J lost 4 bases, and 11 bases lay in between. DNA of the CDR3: TGTGCCAGCAGCGTAGACTCGCAGGGTAATCAGCCCCAGCATTTT. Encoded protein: CASSVDSQGNQPQHF.

This chain's CDR3 is CASSTRQGRGTEAFF. DNA of the CDR3: TGTGCCAGCAGTACTCGACAGGGCCGAGGGACTGAAGCTTTCTTT. The chain has TRBV27 and TRBJ1-1; 7 bases agree with TRBD1. This CDR3 contains 15 residues. CDR1 and CDR2 from the germline V gene are MNHEY and SMNVEV (reference sequence). V gave up 5 bases and J gave up 5 bases; unmatched junction bases: 11.

In DNA form, the CDR3 reads TGCAGCGTTCTTCAGGGCGAACGGGCTGAAGCTTTCTTT. It specifies CSVLQGERAEAFF. The chain is built from TRBV29-1 and TRBJ1-1; D perhaps matches TRBD1 (5 bases). CDR1 SQVTM and CDR2 ANQGSEA come from the germline V gene. The length of the CDR3 is 13 residues. V was shortened by 5 bases and J by 6 bases, with 16 bases between the two germline ends.

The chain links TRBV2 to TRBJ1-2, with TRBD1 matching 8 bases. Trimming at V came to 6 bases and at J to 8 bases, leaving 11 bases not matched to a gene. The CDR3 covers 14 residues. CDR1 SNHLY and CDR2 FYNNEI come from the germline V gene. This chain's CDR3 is CASSAGTGGLGYTF. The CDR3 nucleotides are TGTGCCAGCAGCGCCGGGACAGGAGGTTTAGGCTACACCTTC.

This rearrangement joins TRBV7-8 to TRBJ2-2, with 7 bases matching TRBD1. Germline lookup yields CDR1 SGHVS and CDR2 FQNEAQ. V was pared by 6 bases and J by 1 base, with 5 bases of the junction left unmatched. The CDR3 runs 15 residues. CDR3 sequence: CASRDDRVNTGELFF. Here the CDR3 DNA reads TGTGCCAGCAGGGATGACAGGGTGAACACCGGGGAGCTGTTTTTT.

DNA for the CDR3: TGTGCCAGCAGCTTAATCGCTAGTGAGCAGTTCTTC. The encoded protein is CASSLIASEQFF. This chain uses TRBV7-3 with TRBJ2-1; D is uncertain. Germline V lookup: CDR1 SGHTA, CDR2 FQGTGA. The CDR3 has 12 amino acids. Trimming took off 1 base at V and 9 bases at J, with 7 bases between the two ends.

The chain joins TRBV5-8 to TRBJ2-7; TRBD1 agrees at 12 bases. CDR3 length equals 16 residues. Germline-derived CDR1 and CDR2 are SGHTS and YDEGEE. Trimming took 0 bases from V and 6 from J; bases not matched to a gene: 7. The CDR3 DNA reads TGTGCCAGCAGCTTGGGCCCCGGGACAGGGGGCAGCGAGCAGTACTTC. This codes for CASSLGPGTGGSEQYF.

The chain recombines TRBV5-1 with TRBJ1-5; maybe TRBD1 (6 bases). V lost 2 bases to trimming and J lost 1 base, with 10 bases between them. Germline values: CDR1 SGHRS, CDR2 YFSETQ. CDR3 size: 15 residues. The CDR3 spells CASSLVGGSNQPQHF. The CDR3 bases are TGCGCCAGCAGCTTAGTAGGGGGAAGCAATCAGCCCCAGCATTTT.

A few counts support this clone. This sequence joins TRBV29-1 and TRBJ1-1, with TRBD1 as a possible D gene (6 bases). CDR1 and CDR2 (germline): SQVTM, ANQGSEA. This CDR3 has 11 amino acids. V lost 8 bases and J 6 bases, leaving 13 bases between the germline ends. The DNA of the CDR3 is TGCAGCACCGGACACAGGGCTGAAGCTTTCTTT. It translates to CSTGHRAEAFF.

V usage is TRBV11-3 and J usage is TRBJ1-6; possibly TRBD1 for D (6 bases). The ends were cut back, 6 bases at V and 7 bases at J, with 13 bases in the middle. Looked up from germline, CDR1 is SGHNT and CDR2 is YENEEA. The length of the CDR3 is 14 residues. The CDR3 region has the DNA TGTGCCAGCAGTTCCGGGACAAGCAATTCACCCCTCCACTTT. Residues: CASSSGTSNSPLHF.

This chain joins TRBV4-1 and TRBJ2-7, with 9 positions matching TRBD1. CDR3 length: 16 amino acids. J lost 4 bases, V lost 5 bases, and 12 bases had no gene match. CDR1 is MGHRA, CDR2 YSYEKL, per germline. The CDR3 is CASSATPGQGFYEQYF. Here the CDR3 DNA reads TGCGCCAGCAGCGCTACCCCAGGACAGGGGTTTTACGAGCAGTACTTC.

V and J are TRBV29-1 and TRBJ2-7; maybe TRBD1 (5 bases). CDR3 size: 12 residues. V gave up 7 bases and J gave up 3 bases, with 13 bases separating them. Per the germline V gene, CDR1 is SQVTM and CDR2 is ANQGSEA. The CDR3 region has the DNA TGCAGCGCTGGAGTGACAGTCTACGAGCAGTACTTC. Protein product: CSAGVTVYEQYF.

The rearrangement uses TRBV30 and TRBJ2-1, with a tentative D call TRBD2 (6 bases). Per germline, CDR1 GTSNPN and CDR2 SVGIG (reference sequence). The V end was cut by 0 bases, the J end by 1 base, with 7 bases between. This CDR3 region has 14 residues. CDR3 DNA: TGTGCCTGGAGTGTCGGGACTTCCTACAATGAGCAGTTCTTC. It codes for CAWSVGTSYNEQFF.

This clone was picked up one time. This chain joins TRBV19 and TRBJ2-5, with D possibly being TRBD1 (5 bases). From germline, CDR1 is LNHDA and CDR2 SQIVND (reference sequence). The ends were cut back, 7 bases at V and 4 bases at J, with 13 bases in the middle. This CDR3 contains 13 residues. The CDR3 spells CASIFQGSETQYF. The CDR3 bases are TGTGCCAGTATATTTCAGGGATCAGAGACCCAGTACTTC.

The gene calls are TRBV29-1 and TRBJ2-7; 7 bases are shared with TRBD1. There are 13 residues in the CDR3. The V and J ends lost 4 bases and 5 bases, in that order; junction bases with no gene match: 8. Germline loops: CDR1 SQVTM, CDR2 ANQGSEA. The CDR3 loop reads CSVGWEGGHEQYF. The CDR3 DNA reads TGCAGCGTTGGCTGGGAAGGGGGCCACGAGCAGTACTTC.

The CDR3 protein is CASSHWGQKLFF. CDR3 nucleotides: TGTGCCAGCAGCCATTGGGGGCAAAAACTGTTTTTT. This sequence joins TRBV4-2 and TRBJ1-4, with D possibly being TRBD1 (6 bases). This CDR3 is built from 12 residues. With 3 bases removed from V and 9 bases from J, the gap between germline ends came to 8 bases. Germline V gene sequence: CDR1 LGHNA, CDR2 YNFKEQ.

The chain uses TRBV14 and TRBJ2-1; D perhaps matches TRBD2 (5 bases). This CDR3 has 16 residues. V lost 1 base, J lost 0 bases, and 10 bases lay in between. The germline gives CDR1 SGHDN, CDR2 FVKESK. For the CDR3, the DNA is TGTGCCAGCAGCCAAGGCCGGGAAAACTCCTACAATGAGCAGTTCTTC. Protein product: CASSQGRENSYNEQFF.

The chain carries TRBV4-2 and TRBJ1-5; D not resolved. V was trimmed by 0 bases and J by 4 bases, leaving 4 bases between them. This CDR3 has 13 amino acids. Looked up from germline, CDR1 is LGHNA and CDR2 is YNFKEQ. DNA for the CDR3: TGTGCCAGCAGCCAAGAGTCAAATCAGCCCCAGCATTTT. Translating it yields CASSQESNQPQHF.